The 7 T cell receptor beta chains given below trace back to one sample, sequenced in a study of response to subunit inactivated influenza vaccine. TCRdb reanalysed the RT-PCR reads using MiXCR and keeps one entry per CDR3 protein. Here the sample spans 170,000 or so distinct CDR3 sequences, about 10% being singletons. The specimen was CD8+ T cells sorted from PBMCs, collected around 25 months after vaccination. The receptor source for this set is a man in his fifties or sixties who received an inactivated influenza vaccine.

CDR3 loop: CSARGSGGGDEQFF. The CDR3, as DNA: TGCAGTGCTAGGGGCAGCGGGGGAGGAGATGAGCAGTTCTTC. The rearrangement uses TRBV20-1 and TRBJ2-1; 8 bases map to TRBD2. The length of the CDR3 is 14 residues. Trimming removed 3 bases from V and 8 bases from J; junction bases left unmatched: 9. Per germline, CDR1 DFQATT and CDR2 SNEGSKA (reference sequence).

The chain has TRBV29-1 and TRBJ2-1; 9 nucleotides line up with TRBD1. Trimming removed 6 bases from V and 4 bases from J; junction bases left unmatched: 4. This CDR3 has 13 residues. Germline V lookup: CDR1 SQVTM, CDR2 ANQGSEA. The CDR3 nucleotides are TGCAGCGTCCCGGGACAGGGATACAATGAGCAGTTCTTC. This codes for CSVPGQGYNEQFF.

This clonotype was picked up many times. The chain links TRBV18 to TRBJ2-3, with D perhaps assigned TRBD1 or TRBD2 (5 bases each). V lost 3 bases to trimming and J lost 1 base, with 5 bases between them. Germline CDR1 KGHSH, CDR2 LQKENI. The CDR3 contains 13 residues. The CDR3 spells CASSPGGTDTQYF. Written as DNA, the CDR3 is TGTGCCAGCTCACCGGGGGGCACAGATACGCAGTATTTT.

The table lists this clonotype with a few counts. The gene calls are TRBV9 and TRBJ2-3; 11 bases fit TRBD2. The CDR3 runs 15 residues. Per germline, CDR1 SGDLS and CDR2 YYNGEE. With 0 bases clipped from V and 8 bases from J, the junction kept 5 bases outside the gene matches. This CDR3 is CASSVATSGRSTQYF. CDR3 DNA sequence: TGTGCCAGCAGCGTAGCTACTAGCGGGAGATCTACGCAGTATTTT.

This clonotype was found a few times. The gene calls are TRBV29-1 and TRBJ2-1, with D possibly matching TRBD1 (6 bases). The CDR3 extends over 11 amino acids. Germline assignment: CDR1 SQVTM and CDR2 ANQGSEA. Trimming left V 5 bases short and J 9 bases short, with 11 bases between. The CDR3: CSVQGRGEQFF. CDR3 nucleotides: TGCAGCGTTCAGGGCAGGGGTGAGCAGTTCTTC.

The sample holds a few counts of this clonotype. The chain has TRBV15 and TRBJ2-7; D not resolved. Deletions cut 2 bases from V and 3 bases from J, with 14 bases between. The CDR3 sequence is 15 residues long. Germline V CDR1 and CDR2: LNHNV, YYDKDF (reference sequence). DNA for the CDR3: TGTGCCACCAGCAGAAATAAGTTTCCCAACTACGAGCAGTACTTC. It specifies CATSRNKFPNYEQYF.

The V gene is TRBV27, the J gene TRBJ2-3; D call uncertain. V lost 1 base, J lost 6 bases, and 8 bases lay in between. The length of the CDR3 is 13 residues. CDR1 and CDR2 from the germline V gene are MNHEY and SMNVEV (reference sequence). This chain's CDR3 is CASSLLVADTQYF. The CDR3 bases are TGTGCCAGCAGTTTATTAGTGGCGGATACGCAGTATTTT.